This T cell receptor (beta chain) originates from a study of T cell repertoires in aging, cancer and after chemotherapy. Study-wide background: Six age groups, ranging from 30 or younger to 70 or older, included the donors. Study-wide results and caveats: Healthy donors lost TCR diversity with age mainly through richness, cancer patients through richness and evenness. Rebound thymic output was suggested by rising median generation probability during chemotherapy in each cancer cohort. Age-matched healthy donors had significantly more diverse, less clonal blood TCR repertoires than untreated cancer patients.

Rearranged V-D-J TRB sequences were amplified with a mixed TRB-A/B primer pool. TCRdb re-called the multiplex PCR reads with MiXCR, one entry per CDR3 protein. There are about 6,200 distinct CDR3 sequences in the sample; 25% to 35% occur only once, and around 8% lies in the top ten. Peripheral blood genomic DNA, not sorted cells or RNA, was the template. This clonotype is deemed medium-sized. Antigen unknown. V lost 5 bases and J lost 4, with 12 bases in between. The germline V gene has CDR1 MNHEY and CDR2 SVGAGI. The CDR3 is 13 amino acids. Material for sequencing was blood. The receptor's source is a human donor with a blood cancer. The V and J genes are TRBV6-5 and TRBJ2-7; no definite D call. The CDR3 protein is CASSITPGYEQYF. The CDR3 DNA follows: TGTGCCAGCAGTATTACCCCCGGGTACGAGCAGTACTTC.